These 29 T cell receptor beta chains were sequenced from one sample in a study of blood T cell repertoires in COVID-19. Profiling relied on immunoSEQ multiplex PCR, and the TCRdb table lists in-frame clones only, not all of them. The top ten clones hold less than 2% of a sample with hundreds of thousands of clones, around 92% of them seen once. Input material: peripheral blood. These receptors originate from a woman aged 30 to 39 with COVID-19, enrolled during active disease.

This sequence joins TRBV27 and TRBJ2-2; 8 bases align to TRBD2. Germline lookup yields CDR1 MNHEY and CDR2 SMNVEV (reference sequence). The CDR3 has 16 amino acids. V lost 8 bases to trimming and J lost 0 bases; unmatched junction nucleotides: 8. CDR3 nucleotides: TGTGCCAGCTCCTCGCCAGCGGGGGCGAACACCGGGGAGCTGTTTTTT. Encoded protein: CASSSPAGANTGELFF.

CDR3 sequence reads: CASRFGNQPQHF. CDR3 sequence (DNA): TGTGCCAGCAGGTTCGGGAATCAGCCCCAGCATTTT. The rearrangement links TRBV12-3 or TRBV12-4 to TRBJ1-5; D is ambiguous. Between the trimmed V and J ends, which lost 6 bases and 4 bases, there was a span of 7 bases. The CDR3 is 12 amino acids.

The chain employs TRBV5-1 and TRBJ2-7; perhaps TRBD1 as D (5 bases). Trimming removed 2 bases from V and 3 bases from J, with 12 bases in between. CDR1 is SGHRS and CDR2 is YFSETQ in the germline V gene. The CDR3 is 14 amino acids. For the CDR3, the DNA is TGCGCCAGCAGCTTTGACAGCCTCCGCTACGAGCAGTACTTC. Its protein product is CASSFDSLRYEQYF.

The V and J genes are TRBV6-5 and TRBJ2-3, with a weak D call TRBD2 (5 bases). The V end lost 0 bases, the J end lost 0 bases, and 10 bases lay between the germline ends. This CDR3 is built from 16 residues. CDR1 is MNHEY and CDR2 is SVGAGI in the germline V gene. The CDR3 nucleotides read TGTGCCAGCAGTTACTCGAGAGGGTTTAGCACAGATACGCAGTATTTT. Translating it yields CASSYSRGFSTDTQYF.

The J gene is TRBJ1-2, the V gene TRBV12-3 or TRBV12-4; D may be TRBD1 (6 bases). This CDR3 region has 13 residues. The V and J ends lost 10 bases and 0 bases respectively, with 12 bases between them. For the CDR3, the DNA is TGTGCCACCGAACAGGGCGCTAACTATGGCTACACCTTC. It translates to CATEQGANYGYTF.

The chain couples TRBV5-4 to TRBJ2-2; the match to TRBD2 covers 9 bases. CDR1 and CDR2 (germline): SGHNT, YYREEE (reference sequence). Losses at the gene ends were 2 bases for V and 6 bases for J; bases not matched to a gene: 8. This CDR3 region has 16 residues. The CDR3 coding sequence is TGTGCCAGCAGCTTCCGTTTAGCGGGGGAGCCCGGGGAGCTGTTTTTT. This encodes CASSFRLAGEPGELFF.

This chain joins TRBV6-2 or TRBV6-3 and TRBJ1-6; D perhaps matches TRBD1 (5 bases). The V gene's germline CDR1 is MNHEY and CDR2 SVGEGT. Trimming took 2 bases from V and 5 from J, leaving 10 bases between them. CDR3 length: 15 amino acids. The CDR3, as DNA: TGTGCCAGCAGTTACCGGGGGACGGATAATTCACCCCTCCACTTT. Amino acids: CASSYRGTDNSPLHF.

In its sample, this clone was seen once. CDR3 residues: CASSTDRGTEAFF. CDR3 bases: TGTGCCAGCAGCACTGACAGAGGCACTGAAGCTTTCTTT. This sequence joins TRBV11-1 and TRBJ1-1; D is possibly TRBD1 (5 bases). The germline V and J ends were trimmed by 5 bases and 4 bases, with 11 bases remaining between them. This CDR3 region has 13 residues. Germline V gene lookup returns CDR1 SGHAT and CDR2 FQDESV (reference sequence).

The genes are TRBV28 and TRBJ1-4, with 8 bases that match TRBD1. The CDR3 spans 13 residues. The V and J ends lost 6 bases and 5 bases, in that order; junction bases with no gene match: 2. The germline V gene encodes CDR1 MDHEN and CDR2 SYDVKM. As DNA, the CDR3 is TGTGCCAGCAGGGGGACAGGAAATGAAAAACTGTTTTTT. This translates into CASRGTGNEKLFF.

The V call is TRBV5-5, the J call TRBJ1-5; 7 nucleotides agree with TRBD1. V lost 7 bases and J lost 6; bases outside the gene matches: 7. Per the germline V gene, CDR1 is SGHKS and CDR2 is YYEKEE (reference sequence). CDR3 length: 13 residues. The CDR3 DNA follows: TGTGCCAGCGGCGACAGGGCCAGTCAGCCCCAGCATTTT. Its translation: CASGDRASQPQHF. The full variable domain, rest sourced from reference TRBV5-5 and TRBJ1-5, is DAGVTQSPTHLIKTRGQQVTLRCSPISGHKSVSWYQQVLGQGPQFIFQYYEKEERGRGNFPDRFSARQFPNYSSELNVNALLLGDSALYLCASGDRASQPQHFGDGTRLSIL.

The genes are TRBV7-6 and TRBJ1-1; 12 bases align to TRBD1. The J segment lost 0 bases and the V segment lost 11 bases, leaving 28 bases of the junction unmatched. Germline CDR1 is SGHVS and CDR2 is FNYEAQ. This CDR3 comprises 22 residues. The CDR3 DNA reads TGTGCCGGGCAGGTTACAGGGACTGAACCGGGACAGGGGGCAAAGATGAACACTGAAGCTTTCTTT. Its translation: CAGQVTGTEPGQGAKMNTEAFF.

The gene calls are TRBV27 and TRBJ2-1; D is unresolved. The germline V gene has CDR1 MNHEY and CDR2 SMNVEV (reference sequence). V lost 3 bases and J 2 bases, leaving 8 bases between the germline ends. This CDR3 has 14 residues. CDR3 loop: CASSFDGPYNEQFF. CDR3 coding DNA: TGTGCCAGCAGTTTCGATGGGCCCTACAATGAGCAGTTCTTC.

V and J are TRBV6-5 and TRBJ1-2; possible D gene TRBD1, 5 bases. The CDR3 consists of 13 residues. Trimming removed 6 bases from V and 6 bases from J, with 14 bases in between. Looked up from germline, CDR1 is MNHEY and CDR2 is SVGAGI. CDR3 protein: CASRKDTVHGYTF. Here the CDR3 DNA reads TGTGCCAGCAGAAAGGACACCGTCCATGGCTACACCTTC.

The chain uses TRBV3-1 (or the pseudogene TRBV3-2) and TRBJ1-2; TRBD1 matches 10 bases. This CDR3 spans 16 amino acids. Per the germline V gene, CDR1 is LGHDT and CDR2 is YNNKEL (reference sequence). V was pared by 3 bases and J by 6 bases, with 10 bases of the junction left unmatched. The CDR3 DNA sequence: TGTGCCAGCAGCCACTACGGGACAGGGGTCGGACATGGCTACACCTTC. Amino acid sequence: CASSHYGTGVGHGYTF.

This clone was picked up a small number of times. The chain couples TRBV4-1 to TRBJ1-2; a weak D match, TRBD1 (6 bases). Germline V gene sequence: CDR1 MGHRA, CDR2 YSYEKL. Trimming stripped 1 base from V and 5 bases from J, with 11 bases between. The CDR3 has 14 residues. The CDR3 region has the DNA TGCGCCAGCAGCCAAGCCGGGACATGGTATGGCTACACCTTC. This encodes CASSQAGTWYGYTF.

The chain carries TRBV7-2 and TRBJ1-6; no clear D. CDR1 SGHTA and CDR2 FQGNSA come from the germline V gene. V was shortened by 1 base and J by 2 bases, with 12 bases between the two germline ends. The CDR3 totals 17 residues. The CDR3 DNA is TGTGCCAGCAGCTTAGAAGGTGCGGAGGCCTATAATTCACCCCTCCACTTT. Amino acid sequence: CASSLEGAEAYNSPLHF.

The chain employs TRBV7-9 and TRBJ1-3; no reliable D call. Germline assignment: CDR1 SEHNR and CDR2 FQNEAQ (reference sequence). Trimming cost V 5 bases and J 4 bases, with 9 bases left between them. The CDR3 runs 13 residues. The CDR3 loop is CASSLMEGNTIYF. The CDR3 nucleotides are TGTGCCAGCAGCCTCATGGAGGGAAACACCATATATTTT. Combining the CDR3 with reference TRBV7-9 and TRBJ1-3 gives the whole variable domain DTGVSQNPRHKITKRGQNVTFRCDPISEHNRLYWYRQTLGQGPEFLTYFQNEAQLEKSRLLSDRFSAERPKGSFSTLEIQRTEQGDSAMYLCASSLMEGNTIYFGEGSWLTVV.

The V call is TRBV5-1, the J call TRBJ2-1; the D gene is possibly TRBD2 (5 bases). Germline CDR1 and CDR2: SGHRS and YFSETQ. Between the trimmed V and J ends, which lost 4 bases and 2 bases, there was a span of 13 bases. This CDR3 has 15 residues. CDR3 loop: CASSTTSPAYNEQFF. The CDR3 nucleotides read TGCGCCAGCAGCACAACTAGTCCCGCCTACAATGAGCAGTTCTTC.

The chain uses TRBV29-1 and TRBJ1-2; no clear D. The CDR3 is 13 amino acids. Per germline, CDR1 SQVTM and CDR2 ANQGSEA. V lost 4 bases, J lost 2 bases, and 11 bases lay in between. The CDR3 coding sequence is TGCAGCGTTGCTGACAATCGCAACTATGGCTACACCTTC. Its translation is CSVADNRNYGYTF.

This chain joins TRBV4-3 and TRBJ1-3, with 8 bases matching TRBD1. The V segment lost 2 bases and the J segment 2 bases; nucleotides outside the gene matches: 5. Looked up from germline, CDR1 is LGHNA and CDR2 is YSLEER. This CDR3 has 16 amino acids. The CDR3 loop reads CASSQTIQGAGNTIYF. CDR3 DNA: TGCGCCAGCAGCCAAACGATACAGGGGGCTGGAAACACCATATATTTT.

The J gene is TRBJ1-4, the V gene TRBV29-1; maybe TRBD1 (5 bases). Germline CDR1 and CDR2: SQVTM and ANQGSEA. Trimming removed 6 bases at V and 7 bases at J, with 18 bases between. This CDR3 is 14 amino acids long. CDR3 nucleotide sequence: TGCAGCGTAGACCGGGACGGCGGGGGTGAAAAACTGTTTTTT. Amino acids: CSVDRDGGGEKLFF.

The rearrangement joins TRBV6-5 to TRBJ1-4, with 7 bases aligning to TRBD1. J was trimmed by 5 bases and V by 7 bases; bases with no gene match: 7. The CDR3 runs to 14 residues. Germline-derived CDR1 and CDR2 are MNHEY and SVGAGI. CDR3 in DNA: TGTGCCAGCAAAAGACAGGGAACCAATGAAAAACTGTTTTTT. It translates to CASKRQGTNEKLFF.

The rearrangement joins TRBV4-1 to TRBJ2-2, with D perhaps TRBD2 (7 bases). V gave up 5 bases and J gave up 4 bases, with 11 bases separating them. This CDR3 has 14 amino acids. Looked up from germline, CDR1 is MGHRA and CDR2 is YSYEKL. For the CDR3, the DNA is TGCGCCAGCAGCTCACGGGGGGCCACCGGGGAGCTGTTTTTT. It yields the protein CASSSRGATGELFF.

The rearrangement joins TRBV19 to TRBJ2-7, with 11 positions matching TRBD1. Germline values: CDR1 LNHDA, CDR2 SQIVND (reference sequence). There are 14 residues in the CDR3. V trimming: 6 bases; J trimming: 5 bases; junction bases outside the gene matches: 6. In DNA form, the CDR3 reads TGTGCCAGTAGCCTGGGACAGGGGGTTCACGAGCAGTACTTC. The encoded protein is CASSLGQGVHEQYF.

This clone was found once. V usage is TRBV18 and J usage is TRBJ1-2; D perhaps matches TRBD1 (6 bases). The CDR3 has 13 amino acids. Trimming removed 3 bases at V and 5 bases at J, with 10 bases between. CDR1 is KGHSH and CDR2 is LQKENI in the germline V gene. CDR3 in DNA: TGTGCCAGCTCACCGCGGACAGAGTATGGCTACACCTTC. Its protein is CASSPRTEYGYTF.

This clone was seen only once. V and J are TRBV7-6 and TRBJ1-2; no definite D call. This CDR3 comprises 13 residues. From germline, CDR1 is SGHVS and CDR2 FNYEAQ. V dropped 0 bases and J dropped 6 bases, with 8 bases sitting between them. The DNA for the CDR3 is TGTGCCAGCAGCTTAGCGAGCACGGATGGCTACACCTTC. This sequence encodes CASSLASTDGYTF.

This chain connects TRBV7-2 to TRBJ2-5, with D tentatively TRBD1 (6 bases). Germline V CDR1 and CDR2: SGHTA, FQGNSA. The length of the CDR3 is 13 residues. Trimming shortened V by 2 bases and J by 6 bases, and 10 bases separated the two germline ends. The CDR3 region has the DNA TGTGCCAGCAGCTTAAGGACAGTAAAGACCCAGTACTTC. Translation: CASSLRTVKTQYF. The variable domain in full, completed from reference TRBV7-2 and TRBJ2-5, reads GAGVSQSPSNKVTEKGKDVELRCDPISGHTALYWYRQSLGQGLEFLIYFQGNSAPDKSGLPSDRFSAERTGGSVSTLTIQRTQQEDSAVYLCASSLRTVKTQYFGPGTRLLVL.

CDR3 coding DNA: TGTGCCAGCAGCCAGACTCCTATCGGGACAGGGGGCGACTATGGCTACACCTTC. Translation: CASSQTPIGTGGDYGYTF. The chain recombines TRBV4-2 with TRBJ1-2, with 12 bases that match TRBD1. Germline assignment: CDR1 LGHNA and CDR2 YNFKEQ. This CDR3 is built from 18 residues. After removal of 3 bases from V and 3 bases from J, the junction contained 11 bases not matched to a gene.

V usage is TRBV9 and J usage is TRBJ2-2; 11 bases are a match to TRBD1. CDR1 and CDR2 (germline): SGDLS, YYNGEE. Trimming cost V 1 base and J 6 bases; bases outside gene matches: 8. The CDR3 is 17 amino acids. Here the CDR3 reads CASSVPPGQGESGELFF. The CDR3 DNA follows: TGTGCCAGCAGCGTACCCCCGGGACAGGGGGAATCCGGGGAGCTGTTTTTT. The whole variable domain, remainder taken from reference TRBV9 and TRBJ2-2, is DSGVTQTPKHLITATGQRVTLRCSPRSGDLSVYWYQQSLDQGLQFLIQYYNGEERAKGNILERFSAQQFPDLHSELNLSSLELGDSALYFCASSVPPGQGESGELFFGEGSRLTVL.